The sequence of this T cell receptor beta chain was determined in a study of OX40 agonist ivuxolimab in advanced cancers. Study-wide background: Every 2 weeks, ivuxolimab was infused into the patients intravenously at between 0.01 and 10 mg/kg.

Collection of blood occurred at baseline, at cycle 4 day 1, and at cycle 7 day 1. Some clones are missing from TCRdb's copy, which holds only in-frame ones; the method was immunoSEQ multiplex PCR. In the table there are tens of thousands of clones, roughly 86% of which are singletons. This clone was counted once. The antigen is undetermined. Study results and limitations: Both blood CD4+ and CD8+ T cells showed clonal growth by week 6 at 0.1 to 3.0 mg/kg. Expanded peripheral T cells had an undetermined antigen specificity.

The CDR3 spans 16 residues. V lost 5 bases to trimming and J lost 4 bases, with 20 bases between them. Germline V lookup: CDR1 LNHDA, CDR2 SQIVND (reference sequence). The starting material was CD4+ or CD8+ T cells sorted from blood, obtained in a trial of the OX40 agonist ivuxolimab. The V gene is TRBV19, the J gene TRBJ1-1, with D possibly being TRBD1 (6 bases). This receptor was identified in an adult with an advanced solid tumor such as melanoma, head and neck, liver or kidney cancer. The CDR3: CASSRSGTRDTTEAFF. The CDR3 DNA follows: TGTGCCAGTAGTCGGAGTGGGACCCGGGACACCACTGAAGCTTTCTTT.